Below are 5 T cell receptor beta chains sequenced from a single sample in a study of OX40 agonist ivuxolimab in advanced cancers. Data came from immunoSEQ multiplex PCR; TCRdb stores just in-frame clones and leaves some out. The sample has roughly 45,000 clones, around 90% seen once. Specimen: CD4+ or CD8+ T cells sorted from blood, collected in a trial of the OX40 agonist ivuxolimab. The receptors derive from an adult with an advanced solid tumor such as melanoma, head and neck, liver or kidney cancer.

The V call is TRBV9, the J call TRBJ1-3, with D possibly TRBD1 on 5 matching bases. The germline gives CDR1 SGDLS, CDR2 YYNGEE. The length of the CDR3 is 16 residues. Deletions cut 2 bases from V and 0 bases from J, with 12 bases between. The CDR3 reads CASSVGTVPSGNTIYF. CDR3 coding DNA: TGTGCCAGCAGCGTGGGGACCGTTCCCTCTGGAAACACCATATATTTT.

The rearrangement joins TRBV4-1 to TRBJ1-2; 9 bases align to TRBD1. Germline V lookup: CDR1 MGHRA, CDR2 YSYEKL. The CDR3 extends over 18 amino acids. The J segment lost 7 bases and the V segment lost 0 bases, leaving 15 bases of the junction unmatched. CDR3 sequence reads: CASSQEGTGGPSYGGYTF. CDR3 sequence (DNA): TGCGCCAGCAGCCAAGAGGGAACAGGGGGCCCCTCCTATGGTGGCTACACCTTC.

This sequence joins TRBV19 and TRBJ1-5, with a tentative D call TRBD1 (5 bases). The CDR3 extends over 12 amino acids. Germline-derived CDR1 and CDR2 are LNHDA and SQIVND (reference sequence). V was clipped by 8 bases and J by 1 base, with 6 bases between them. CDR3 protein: CASGGSNQPQHF. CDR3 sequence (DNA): TGTGCCAGTGGGGGGAGCAATCAGCCCCAGCATTTT.

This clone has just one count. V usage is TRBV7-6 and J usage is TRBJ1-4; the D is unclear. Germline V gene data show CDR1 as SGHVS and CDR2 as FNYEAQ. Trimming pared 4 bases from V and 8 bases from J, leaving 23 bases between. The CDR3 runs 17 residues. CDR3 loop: CASSSLSPRRVGEKLFF. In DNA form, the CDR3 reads TGTGCCAGCAGCTCCCTCTCCCCACGTCGGGTTGGCGAAAAACTGTTTTTT.

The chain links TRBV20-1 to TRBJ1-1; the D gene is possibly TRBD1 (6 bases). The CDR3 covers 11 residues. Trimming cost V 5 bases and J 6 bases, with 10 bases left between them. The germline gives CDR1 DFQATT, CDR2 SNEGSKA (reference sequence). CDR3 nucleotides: TGCAGTGCTCAGGGGTCCGCTGAAGCTTTCTTT. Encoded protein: CSAQGSAEAFF.